A single T cell receptor (beta chain) is shown here with its context. The CDR3 length is 14 residues. V dropped 1 base and J dropped 7 bases, with 12 bases sitting between them. The germline gives CDR1 LGHDT, CDR2 YNNKEL (reference sequence). The sample originates from a study of blood T cell repertoires in COVID-19. Background on the study: Spain, Italy and the United States supplied samples that represented acute and convalescent COVID-19.

Profiling relied on immunoSEQ multiplex PCR, and the TCRdb table lists in-frame clones only, not all of them. The sample holds approximately 460,000 clones, 89% seen once. Sequencing was carried out using peripheral blood. The J gene is TRBJ2-3, the V gene TRBV3-1 (or the pseudogene TRBV3-2), with D perhaps matching TRBD2 (6 bases). The source of this sequence is a man aged 18-30 years with COVID-19, enrolled during active disease. The CDR3 coding sequence is TGTGCCAGCAGCCAAGGGGGGGTCATAAATACGCAGTATTTT. Residues: CASSQGGVINTQYF.